This TCR beta chain was recorded in a study of control samples from healthy donors and cancer patients. The V gene lost 4 bases and the J gene lost 5 bases, with 16 bases spanning the gap. Germline loops: CDR1 SEHNR, CDR2 FQNEAQ (reference sequence). CDR3 size: 15 residues. The repertoire was sequenced with immunoSEQ multiplex PCR; TCRdb's copy has only in-frame clones and lacks some. The sample has 130,000 or so clones, 87% seen once. The clonotype originates from a man aged 60 to 69 in good health. This sequence joins TRBV7-9 and TRBJ2-3; D assignment may be TRBD1 or TRBD2 (5 bases each). The sequenced sample consisted of blood. In DNA form, the CDR3 reads TGTGCCAGCAGCTCCCGGGGCCAGCTCCAAGATACGCAGTATTTT. Encoded protein: CASSSRGQLQDTQYF.